Listed below are T cell receptor beta chains from one sample, sequenced in a study of CD8+ T cells in alopecia areata. Only in-frame clones appear in the TCRdb table, and some are missing; sequencing was by immunoSEQ multiplex PCR. The data contain approximately 4,500 clones, 55% to 80% of them singletons. Sequenced here: skin, sampled at week 4, from a patient treated with tofacitinib. The receptors were sampled from a human donor with alopecia areata. CDR3s include the opening cysteine and the closing phenylalanine or tryptophan. Fields, in order: V gene, D gene, clone size, J gene, CDR3 DNA, CDR3 protein. A D gene is named only where the DNA matches it firmly. Rows give clone size only sometimes, using once, few, many, or a class for an expanded clone.

>TRBV19|TRBD1|.|TRBJ1-2
TGTGCCAGTAGTACGCGGGACAGGGGATGGGGCTACACCTTC
CASSTRDRGWGYTF
>TRBV27|.|.|TRBJ2-7
TGTGCCAGCAGACCAAGGTCCGGCGGATCCTACGAGCAGTACTTC
CASRPRSGGSYEQYF
>TRBV7-8|.|.|TRBJ1-1
TGTGCCAGCAGCACAATTGCGGGGGTGAACACTGAAGCTTTCTTT
CASSTIAGVNTEAFF
>TRBV7-2|.|.|TRBJ2-4
TGTGCCAGCAGCTTAGATACGGGCTCTCTGGCCAAAAACATTCAGTACTTC
CASSLDTGSLAKNIQYF
>TRBV2|.|.|TRBJ1-2
TGTGCCAGCAGTGAAATCGGTTCCCCGGGCTACACCTTC
CASSEIGSPGYTF
>TRBV5-1|.|.|TRBJ2-7
TGCGCCAGCAGCCGCGAAAATGGCGAGCAGTACTTC
CASSRENGEQYF
>TRBV5-1|.|few|TRBJ1-2
TGCGCCAGCAGCTTGGAACGGGGGAACTATGGCTACACCTTC
CASSLERGNYGYTF
>TRBV7-3|.|few|TRBJ2-3
TGTGCCAGCAGCTTAGCCAGCGGGCTTGATACGCAGTATTTT
CASSLASGLDTQYF
>TRBV9|TRBD2|few|TRBJ2-1
TGTGCCAGCAGCGTACCGAGAGAGGCGGGAGTCGGCTACAATGAGCAGTTCTTC
CASSVPREAGVGYNEQFF
>TRBV30|.|few|TRBJ1-3
TGTGCCTGGACCATACCTACAGGTGGAAACACCATATATTTT
CAWTIPTGGNTIYF
>TRBV11-2|.|.|TRBJ2-1
TGTGCCAGCAGCTTAGCGGCAGGAGGCTTGGTAGGGCCCCGGAAGCAGTTCTTC
CASSLAAGGLVGPRKQFF
>TRBV29-1|.|.|TRBJ2-1
TGCAGCGTAGTTCTAAACAGGGACAATGAGCAGTTCTTC
CSVVLNRDNEQFF
>TRBV2|.|once|TRBJ2-7
TGTGCCAGCAGTTATACCTACGAGCAGTACTTC
CASSYTYEQYF
>TRBV15|.|.|TRBJ2-1
TGTGCCACCAGCAGAGACTGGGGGAGCTCCTACAATGAGCAGTTCTTC
CATSRDWGSSYNEQFF
>TRBV6-4|TRBD2|.|TRBJ2-1
TGTGCCAGCAGTGAGTTTAGCGGGAGCTCCTACAATGAGCAGTTCTTC
CASSEFSGSSYNEQFF
>TRBV7-9|TRBD1|.|TRBJ2-5
TGTGCCAGCAGCTACCGGGACAGCCAAGAGACCCAGTACTTC
CASSYRDSQETQYF
>TRBV30|.|.|TRBJ2-7
TGTGCCTGGAGTATCAAAGACATCGTCTACGAGCAGTACTTC
CAWSIKDIVYEQYF
>TRBV20-1|.|.|TRBJ1-2
TGCAGCTGGAGGATGGCCTATGGCTACACCTTC
CSWRMAYGYTF
>TRBV30|.|.|TRBJ1-2
TGTGCCTGGAGTCCGGGACAAGGAGCCTATGGCTACACCTTC
CAWSPGQGAYGYTF
>TRBV4-2|.|.|TRBJ1-1
TGTGCCAGCAGCCAAGCTGAGGCAGGTTACACTGAAGCTTTCTTT
CASSQAEAGYTEAFF
>TRBV30|.|few|TRBJ2-1
TGTGCCTGGAAAAGGGGGGGGGCCCCGTACCGCAATGAGCAGTTCTTC
CAWKRGGAPYRNEQFF
>TRBV29-1|TRBD2|.|TRBJ2-7
TGCAGCGTAACAGCGGGAGACTTCGGGCACAGCGAGCAGTACTTC
CSVTAGDFGHSEQYF
>TRBV5-1|.|.|TRBJ2-2
TGCGCCAGCAGTTTTCACATGGAGACCGGGGAGCTGTTTTTT
CASSFHMETGELFF
>TRBV27|.|.|TRBJ2-1
TGTGCCAGCAGTTTGACGCGGGGCGCTGAGCAGTTCTTC
CASSLTRGAEQFF
>TRBV7-9|TRBD2|.|TRBJ2-7
TGTGCCAGCAGCTTACGAGCTCCCGGGACTAGCGACTACGAGCAGTACTTC
CASSLRAPGTSDYEQYF
>TRBV7-3|TRBD2|.|TRBJ2-1
TGTGCCAGCAGCACGTCTAGCGGGGAGCAGTTCTTC
CASSTSSGEQFF
>TRBV2|.|.|TRBJ2-1
TGTGCCAGCAGTGAATGGGGAGTTGAGCAGTTCTTC
CASSEWGVEQFF
>TRBV19|TRBD1|.|TRBJ1-5
TGTGCCAGTAGTGGGGGACAGGGCTATCAGCCCCAGCATTTT
CASSGGQGYQPQHF
>TRBV7-2|.|.|TRBJ2-2
TGTGCCAGCAGGCAGGGGACGGGAGCGTACACCGGGGAGCTGTTTTTT
CASRQGTGAYTGELFF
>TRBV5-5|.|once|TRBJ2-7
TGTGCCAGCAGCCAAGGACCGCAGCATACCTACGAGCAGTACTTC
CASSQGPQHTYEQYF
>TRBV7-3|.|.|TRBJ2-7
TGTGCCCAGATCGGGGCCGGGAATGGGGTGACGACCTACGAGCAGTACTTC
CAQIGAGNGVTTYEQYF
>TRBV14|TRBD2|.|TRBJ2-1
TGTGCCAGCAGCCAAGGCTTCTTTTCCGGGAGCGGGGCCTGGAATGAGCAGTTCTTC
CASSQGFFSGSGAWNEQFF
>TRBV2|.|.|TRBJ2-7
TGTGCCAGCAGAAGTACCGGGACGGACTCCTACGAGCAGTACTTC
CASRSTGTDSYEQYF
>TRBV7-9|TRBD2|.|TRBJ2-7
TGTGCCAGCACGCTTACCGGACTAGCGGGAGACGAGCAGTACTTC
CASTLTGLAGDEQYF
>TRBV30|.|.|TRBJ1-2
TGTGCCTGGAGTGTACGGGTGGGGGCGCCGGGCTATGGCTACACCTTC
CAWSVRVGAPGYGYTF
>TRBV14|.|.|TRBJ1-3
TGTGCCAGCAGCCTAAGGGGTGCGGATGGAAACACCATATATTTT
CASSLRGADGNTIYF
>TRBV14|TRBD1|.|TRBJ1-6
TGTGCCAGCAGCCAAGCACAGGGGAACTTTTCACCCCTCCACTTT
CASSQAQGNFSPLHF
>TRBV27|.|.|TRBJ2-5
TGTGCCAGCAGTTTATCGGGTCGGGGAGGAGAGACCCAGTACTTC
CASSLSGRGGETQYF
>TRBV11-2|TRBD2|.|TRBJ2-3
TGTGCCAGCAGCTTAGGACGCCGCGGGAGTGGCGCAGATACGCGGTATTTT
CASSLGRRGSGADTRYF
>TRBV7-8|TRBD1|few|TRBJ2-7
TGTGCCAGCAGTCGCGCCGGGACAGGGGCCGCCGCCTACGAGCAGTACTTC
CASSRAGTGAAAYEQYF
>TRBV29-1|.|.|TRBJ2-2
TGCAGCGTCGGCGAGAGGGACATCCTCGGAACCGGGGAGCTGTTTTTT
CSVGERDILGTGELFF
>TRBV5-1|.|.|TRBJ2-2
TGCGCCAGCAGAACGGAGAACACCGGGGAGCTGTTTTTT
CASRTENTGELFF
>TRBV10-3|TRBD1|.|TRBJ2-5
TGTGCCATTTGGACAGGGGACGAGACCCAGTACTTC
CAIWTGDETQYF
>TRBV6-5|TRBD1|.|TRBJ1-2
TGTGCCAGCAGTCGTAGACAGGGGAGCTACACCTTC
CASSRRQGSYTF
>TRBV4-3|.|few|TRBJ2-1
TGCGCCAGCAGCCAAGATCGAGTCCTCTCTGGGCTCCGGAATGAGCAGTTCTTC
CASSQDRVLSGLRNEQFF
>TRBV5-6|TRBD1|.|TRBJ2-7
TGTGCCAGCGACGTGACAGGGTTGGGGGAGCAGTACTTC
CASDVTGLGEQYF
>TRBV6-1|.|.|TRBJ2-7
TGTGCCGCCGACCCTACTAGTCGCGCCTACGAGCAGTACTTC
CAADPTSRAYEQYF
>TRBV15|.|.|TRBJ1-5
TGTGCCACCAGCACTGTGGAAAGCAATCAGCCCCAGCATTTT
CATSTVESNQPQHF
>TRBV5-6|TRBD2|few|TRBJ2-3
TGTGCCAGCAGCCCAACGACTAGCGGGATACGCACAGATACGCAGTATTTT
CASSPTTSGIRTDTQYF
>TRBV10-3|TRBD1|few|TRBJ1-5
TGTGCCATCAGCGGGACAGGGGGCAGCAATCAGCCCCAGCATTTT
CAISGTGGSNQPQHF
>TRBV7-9|.|.|TRBJ2-5
TGTGCCAGCAGCCAAAGCAGCGTTGGTATGGAGACCCAGTACTTC
CASSQSSVGMETQYF